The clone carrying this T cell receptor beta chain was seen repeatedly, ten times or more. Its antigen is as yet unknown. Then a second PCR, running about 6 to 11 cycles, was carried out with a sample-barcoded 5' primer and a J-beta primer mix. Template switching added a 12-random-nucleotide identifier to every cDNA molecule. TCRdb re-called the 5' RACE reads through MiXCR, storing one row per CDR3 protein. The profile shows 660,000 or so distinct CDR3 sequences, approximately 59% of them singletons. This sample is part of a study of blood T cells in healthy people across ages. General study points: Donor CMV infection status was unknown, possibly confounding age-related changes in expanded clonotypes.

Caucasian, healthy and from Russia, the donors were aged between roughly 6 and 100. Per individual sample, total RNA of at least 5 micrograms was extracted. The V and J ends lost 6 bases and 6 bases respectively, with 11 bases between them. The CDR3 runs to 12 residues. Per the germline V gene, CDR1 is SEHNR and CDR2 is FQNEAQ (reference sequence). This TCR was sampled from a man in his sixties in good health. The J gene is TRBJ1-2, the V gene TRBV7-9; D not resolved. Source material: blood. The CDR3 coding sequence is TGTGCCAGCAGGAGTCGGGAGAATGGCTACACCTTC. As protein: CASRSRENGYTF.